This T cell receptor beta chain emerged from a study of PD-L1 blockade in urothelial cancer. About the research overall: The number of prior chemotherapy regimens per patient was 0 to 3.

V lost 5 bases, J lost 0 bases, and 7 bases stayed unmatched. The CDR3 runs 15 residues. Germline CDR1 SEHNR, CDR2 FQNEAQ (reference sequence). Time point here: peripheral blood 6 weeks after treatment start. The method was immunoSEQ multiplex PCR; TCRdb's version includes in-frame clones alone and lacks a portion of them. The sample consists of about 22,000 clones, around nine tenths of them appearing once. Sequences were derived from PBMCs, sampled around atezolizumab (anti-PD-L1) treatment. The genes are TRBV7-9 and TRBJ2-7; TRBD1 matches at 7 bases. The clonotype originates from a woman between 55 and 75 years old with urothelial cancer. CDR3 amino acids: CASSDGDSTSYEQYF. DNA of the CDR3: TGTGCCAGCAGCGACGGGGACAGCACCTCCTACGAGCAGTACTTC.